The 19 T cell receptor beta chains below come from one sample, sequenced in a study of blood T cell repertoires in COVID-19. Sequencing used immunoSEQ multiplex PCR; TCRdb keeps in-frame clones, though not all of them. This table holds some 220,000 clones, 75% to 90% found once. The sample consisted of peripheral blood. The receptors here all came from a woman in her seventies with COVID-19, enrolled during active disease.

This chain links TRBV9 with TRBJ2-2; TRBD1 is a possible D gene (6 bases). The CDR3 is made up of 14 amino acids. Between the trimmed V and J ends, which lost 0 bases and 7 bases, there was a span of 10 bases. Germline CDR1 is SGDLS and CDR2 is YYNGEE. The CDR3 sequence is CASSVDRANGELFF. The CDR3 region has the DNA TGTGCCAGCAGCGTAGACAGGGCTAACGGGGAGCTGTTTTTT.

The V and J genes are TRBV4-1 and TRBJ2-1; no firm D call. The germline gives CDR1 MGHRA, CDR2 YSYEKL. V lost 0 bases to trimming and J lost 9 bases, with 6 bases between them. The CDR3 consists of 12 residues. CDR3 sequence (DNA): TGCGCCAGCAGCCAAGAGGGCCTTGAGCAGTTCTTC. This codes for CASSQEGLEQFF.

This chain joins TRBV11-2 and TRBJ2-2; D perhaps matches TRBD1 (5 bases). The CDR3 runs 16 residues. Germline V gene sequence: CDR1 SGHAT, CDR2 FQNNGV. Between the trimmed V and J ends, which lost 3 bases and 6 bases, there was a span of 17 bases. CDR3 protein: CASSFPPGRVAGELFF. Written as DNA, the CDR3 is TGTGCCAGCAGCTTTCCCCCTGGCAGGGTTGCCGGGGAGCTGTTTTTT.

V is TRBV28 and J is TRBJ1-1; D possibly corresponds to TRBD1 (6 bases). Between the trimmed V and J ends, which lost 6 bases and 1 base, there was a span of 12 bases. CDR3 size: 14 residues. Per the germline V gene, CDR1 is MDHEN and CDR2 is SYDVKM. The CDR3 nucleotides are TGTGCCAGCAGCTTCCAGGGGAAGAACACTGAAGCTTTCTTT. This sequence encodes CASSFQGKNTEAFF.

The V call is TRBV30, the J call TRBJ1-5; TRBD1 might be the D (6 bases). The CDR3 spans 16 residues. Germline assignment: CDR1 GTSNPN and CDR2 SVGIG (reference sequence). V gave up 1 base and J gave up 3 bases, with 16 bases separating them. DNA for the CDR3: TGTGCCTGGAGTGGAGCGGGGGGGGCGTACAATCAGCCCCAGCATTTT. Residues: CAWSGAGGAYNQPQHF.

The V gene is TRBV5-1, the J gene TRBJ1-4; a possible D gene is TRBD1 (5 bases). V was shortened by 4 bases and J by 7 bases, with 11 bases between the two germline ends. CDR1 SGHRS and CDR2 YFSETQ come from the germline V gene. The CDR3 sequence is 13 residues long. The DNA of the CDR3 is TGCGCCAGCAGCCTCCAGGGCGGTGAAAAACTGTTTTTT. Protein sequence: CASSLQGGEKLFF.

The chain is built from TRBV18 and TRBJ2-7; 8 nucleotides align to TRBD2. The CDR3 contains 14 residues. Losses at the gene ends were 4 bases for V and 0 bases for J; bases not matched to a gene: 2. The germline V gene encodes CDR1 KGHSH and CDR2 LQKENI. The CDR3 DNA is TGTGCCAGCTCACTGGGACTAGTCTCCTACGAGCAGTACTTC. Protein sequence: CASSLGLVSYEQYF.

This chain links TRBV12-3 or TRBV12-4 with TRBJ1-2; possibly TRBD1 for D (6 bases). V lost 2 bases and J 8 bases, leaving 9 bases between the germline ends. The CDR3 loop spans 12 amino acids. CDR3 DNA sequence: TGTGCCAGCAGTTTACAGGGGATGGGCTACACCTTC. Translated: CASSLQGMGYTF.

The chain uses TRBV18 and TRBJ2-1; 13 bases match TRBD2. J gave up 6 bases and V 3 bases, and 5 bases lay outside the gene matches. Germline-derived CDR1 and CDR2 are KGHSH and LQKENI. The CDR3 sequence is 16 residues long. The CDR3 coding sequence is TGTGCCAGCTCACCCATAGGACTAGCGGGAGTCAATGAGCAGTTCTTC. This sequence encodes CASSPIGLAGVNEQFF.

The chain is built from TRBV2 and TRBJ1-1, with a possible D match to TRBD1 (6 bases). The V end lost 5 bases, the J end lost 7 bases, and 11 bases lay between the germline ends. From germline, CDR1 is SNHLY and CDR2 FYNNEI. This CDR3 contains 12 residues. The CDR3, as DNA: TGTGCCAGCAGTTCCACAGGGATTGAAGCTTTCTTT. As protein: CASSSTGIEAFF.

The chain is built from TRBV28 and TRBJ2-5; possible D gene TRBD2, 7 bases. CDR1 is MDHEN, CDR2 SYDVKM, per germline. Trimming pared 7 bases from V and 1 base from J, leaving 16 bases between. The CDR3 loop spans 15 amino acids. The CDR3 sequence: CASTEGGDVQETQYF. For the CDR3, the DNA is TGTGCCAGCACCGAAGGGGGGGATGTCCAAGAGACCCAGTACTTC.

The chain recombines TRBV30 with TRBJ1-3; D is undetermined. V was cut by 1 base and J by 0 bases, with 10 bases left in between. The CDR3 has 15 amino acids. Germline-derived CDR1 and CDR2 are GTSNPN and SVGIG (reference sequence). The DNA for the CDR3 is TGTGCCTGGAGTGCCCCCCGGGGCTCTGGAAACACCATATATTTT. It specifies CAWSAPRGSGNTIYF. Drawing the rest from reference TRBV30 and TRBJ1-3, the complete variable domain is SQTIHQWPATLVQPVGSPLSLECTVEGTSNPNLYWYRQAAGRGLQLLFYSVGIGQISSEVPQNLSASRPQDRQFILSSKKLLLSDSGFYLCAWSAPRGSGNTIYFGEGSWLTVV.

The chain joins TRBV5-1 to TRBJ2-3, with TRBD1 as a possible D gene (6 bases). V lost 2 bases and J lost 6, with 13 bases in between. This CDR3 contains 14 residues. The germline CDR1 and CDR2 sequences are SGHRS and YFSETQ. The CDR3: CASSFGQFGDTQYF. CDR3 in DNA: TGCGCCAGCAGCTTCGGACAGTTCGGGGATACGCAGTATTTT.

The V gene is TRBV28, the J gene TRBJ2-3, with D perhaps TRBD1 (6 bases). This CDR3 is built from 16 residues. Deletions cut 5 bases from V and 5 bases from J, with 20 bases between. Germline V gene data show CDR1 as MDHEN and CDR2 as SYDVKM. CDR3 sequence reads: CASSLGGAVRGDTQYF. CDR3 DNA: TGTGCCAGCAGTCTTGGGGGAGCGGTCAGGGGAGATACGCAGTATTTT.

The CDR3 nucleotides read TGTGCCAGCAGGCTAAGAAATTCACCCCTCCACTTT. Translation gives CASRLRNSPLHF. This chain links TRBV28 with TRBJ1-6; no reliable D call. CDR1 is MDHEN and CDR2 is SYDVKM in the germline V gene. Trimming removed 6 bases at V and 7 bases at J, with 7 bases between. The CDR3 is 12 amino acids.

The chain joins TRBV9 to TRBJ1-1; D is uncertain. The CDR3 length is 15 residues. Germline CDR1 reads SGDLS; CDR2 reads YYNGEE. V was pared by 4 bases and J by 1 base, with 14 bases between. CDR3 sequence: CASSPHFAGNTEAFF. In nucleotides, the CDR3 is TGTGCCAGCAGCCCTCACTTTGCGGGGAACACTGAAGCTTTCTTT.

The J gene is TRBJ2-5, the V gene TRBV7-2; tentatively, D is TRBD2 (6 bases). The CDR3 has 15 residues. V lost 3 bases and J lost 3, with 14 bases in between. Germline loops: CDR1 SGHTA, CDR2 FQGNSA. The CDR3 coding sequence is TGTGCCAGCAGCTTCGGCGGGACCAGGGAAGAGACCCAGTACTTC. Translation: CASSFGGTREETQYF.

The chain joins TRBV14 to TRBJ2-3; the D gene is possibly TRBD1 (5 bases). Trimming cost V 0 bases and J 4 bases, with 11 bases left between them. CDR1 is SGHDN and CDR2 is FVKESK in the germline V gene. CDR3 size: 15 residues. DNA for the CDR3: TGTGCCAGCAGCCAAGACAGGGTGTTCGCAGATACGCAGTATTTT. Amino acids: CASSQDRVFADTQYF.

Comment on this clone: Other DNA variants within this sample encode the same CDR3. The rearrangement uses TRBV7-2 and TRBJ2-7; 7 bases line up with TRBD2. The CDR3 has 15 amino acids. J was trimmed by 0 bases and V by 1 base; bases with no gene match: 3. Looked up from germline, CDR1 is SGHTA and CDR2 is FQGNSA. Here the CDR3 DNA reads TGTGCCAGCAGCTTAGTCCGCGGGAGCTCCTACGAGCAGTACTTC. It specifies CASSLVRGSSYEQYF.